Listed below are T cell receptor beta chains from one sample, sequenced in a study of T-cell reconstitution after alpha-beta-depleted transplantation in children. TCRdb re-called the PCR reads through MiXCR, storing one row per CDR3 protein. The sample contains 330,000 or so distinct CDR3 sequences, approximately 10% of which appear only once. The specimen was PBMCs from the stem cell graft donor, collected from the stem cell graft. All receptors come from a human donor who donated a stem cell graft to a child with acute lymphoblastic leukemia. The CDR3 runs from the conserved cysteine through the conserved F or W. Fields, in order: clone size, J gene, D gene, V gene, CDR3 protein, CDR3 DNA. The D gene is left open where the match is weak. Not every row has a clone size; where given, it reads once, few, many or a size class.

>few|TRBJ1-1|.|TRBV4-3
CASSQVLLGTEAFF
TGCGCCAGCAGCCAGGTCCTTCTGGGGACTGAAGCTTTCTTT
>.|TRBJ2-3|.|TRBV11-2
CASSPGSLGADTQYF
TGTGCCAGCAGCCCCGGTTCCCTAGGCGCAGATACGCAGTATTTT
>few|TRBJ2-1|TRBD2|TRBV9
CASSGRTSGTIYEQFF
TGTGCCAGCAGCGGCCGGACTAGCGGGACTATATATGAGCAGTTCTTC
>.|TRBJ1-5|TRBD1|TRBV4-1
CASSPRTGPNQPQHF
TGCGCCAGCAGCCCCCGGACAGGCCCCAATCAGCCCCAGCATTTT
>.|TRBJ2-7|.|TRBV27
CASSFYLGDEQYF
TGTGCCAGCAGTTTCTATCTTGGGGACGAGCAGTACTTC
>.|TRBJ2-7|TRBD2|TRBV6-2/TRBV6-3
CASSYSGLADYEQYF
TGTGCCAGCAGTTACTCGGGACTAGCGGACTACGAGCAGTACTTC
>many|TRBJ2-4|TRBD2|TRBV13
CASSARGTKIQYF
TGTGCCAGCAGCGCCCGCGGGACTAAGATTCAGTACTTC
>.|TRBJ1-2|.|TRBV6-1
CASSVSGPTNYGYTF
TGTGCCAGCAGTGTTTCGGGACCGACTAACTATGGCTACACCTTC
>few|TRBJ2-3|.|TRBV20-1
CSAILVGAGSTDTQYF
TGCAGTGCTATACTCGTCGGGGCGGGGAGCACAGATACGCAGTATTTT
>.|TRBJ1-1|.|TRBV7-9
CASSLGFLNTEAFF
TGTGCCAGCAGCTTAGGGTTTTTGAACACTGAAGCTTTCTTT
>few|TRBJ2-7|.|TRBV27
CASSLTGHSYEQYF
TGTGCCAGCAGTTTAACCGGACACTCCTACGAGCAGTACTTC
>few|TRBJ1-5|.|TRBV7-7
CASTPGESNQPQHF
TGTGCTAGCACCCCGGGAGAAAGCAATCAGCCCCAGCATTTT
>few|TRBJ2-2|.|TRBV7-6
CASSLRTVNTGELFF
TGTGCCAGCAGCTTAAGGACAGTGAACACCGGGGAGCTGTTTTTT
>few|TRBJ2-2|.|TRBV19
CASSAKRFTGELFF
TGTGCCAGTAGTGCCAAGCGGTTCACCGGGGAGCTGTTTTTT
>many|TRBJ1-3|.|TRBV7-6
CASSLPGTGNTIYF
TGTGCCAGCAGCTTACCGGGGACTGGAAACACCATATATTTT
>many|TRBJ2-3|TRBD2|TRBV3-1
CASSQVSGGGEGQSDTQYF
TGTGCCAGCAGCCAAGTCTCCGGGGGAGGGGAGGGCCAGTCGGATACGCAGTATTTT
>.|TRBJ2-7|.|TRBV4-3
CASSHGQLKQYF
TGCGCCAGCAGCCATGGACAGCTAAAGCAGTACTTC
>.|TRBJ2-5|.|TRBV6-2/TRBV6-3
CASSQIRETQYF
TGTGCCAGCAGTCAGATCAGGGAGACCCAGTACTTC
>many|TRBJ1-1|.|TRBV5-1
CASSLQRNTEAFF
TGCGCCAGCAGCCTACAAAGGAACACTGAAGCTTTCTTT
>.|TRBJ1-1|.|TRBV5-1
CASSAVTTAMNTEAFF
TGCGCCAGCAGCGCGGTGACGACAGCGATGAACACTGAAGCTTTCTTT
>.|TRBJ2-5|.|TRBV7-8
CASSLQSQGSLETQYF
TGTGCCAGCAGCTTACAATCTCAGGGTTCGTTGGAGACCCAGTACTTC
>few|TRBJ2-7|TRBD2|TRBV7-2
CASSLPGTSGYEQYF
TGTGCCAGCAGCTTGCCCGGGACTAGCGGCTACGAGCAGTACTTC
>many|TRBJ2-2|.|TRBV9
CASSVVGGGTGELFF
TGTGCCAGCAGCGTAGTGGGAGGGGGCACCGGGGAGCTGTTTTTT
>few|TRBJ2-2|.|TRBV10-3
CAINPETAGELFF
TGTGCCATCAATCCGGAAACCGCCGGGGAGCTGTTTTTT
>many|TRBJ2-3|.|TRBV11-1
CASSLGDEGATFTDTQYF
TGTGCCAGCAGCTTAGGGGACGAAGGAGCTACATTCACAGATACGCAGTATTTT
>few|TRBJ1-6|.|TRBV11-1
CASSSKANRRISPLHF
TGTGCCAGCAGCTCCAAGGCTAACCGAAGAATCTCACCCCTCCACTTT
>.|TRBJ2-7|TRBD2|TRBV7-2
CASSESGLAGTYEQYF
TGTGCCAGCAGCGAGAGCGGACTAGCGGGAACCTACGAGCAGTACTTC
>few|TRBJ2-3|TRBD2|TRBV20-1
CSAELAGVGDTQYF
TGCAGTGCTGAACTAGCGGGAGTCGGAGATACGCAGTATTTT
>few|TRBJ2-7|.|TRBV28
CASSPAAGTSYEQYF
TGTGCCAGCAGCCCGGCGGCAGGGACTTCCTACGAGCAGTACTTC
>few|TRBJ1-2|TRBD1|TRBV28
CASTLLPGTGGLGYTF
TGTGCCAGCACCCTCCTCCCCGGGACAGGGGGACTTGGCTACACCTTC
>many|TRBJ2-4|.|TRBV7-2
CASSPTWALAKNIQYF
TGTGCCAGCAGCCCCACTTGGGCCCTAGCCAAAAACATTCAGTACTTC
>few|TRBJ1-2|.|TRBV7-2
CASSSLGGGSGYTF
TGTGCCAGCAGCTCCCTAGGGGGGGGAAGCGGCTACACCTTC
>many|TRBJ2-3|TRBD2|TRBV7-2
CASSLARLAGGPGNTQYF
TGTGCCAGCAGCTTAGCGAGACTAGCGGGAGGGCCTGGGAATACGCAGTATTTT
>few|TRBJ2-1|TRBD1|TRBV20-1
CSATYTGGRDDEQFF
TGCAGTGCTACCTATACAGGGGGCCGTGATGATGAGCAGTTCTTC
>.|TRBJ2-7|.|TRBV4-3
CARTYFYEQYF
TGCGCCCGCACCTACTTCTACGAGCAGTACTTC
>.|TRBJ2-2|TRBD1|TRBV27
CASSHRDRGGELFF
TGTGCCAGCAGTCACCGGGACAGGGGCGGGGAGCTGTTTTTT